A selection of T cell receptor beta chains follows, all from one sample in a study of cytomegalovirus exposure and HLA in healthy donors. Profiling relied on immunoSEQ multiplex PCR, and the TCRdb table lists in-frame clones only, not all of them. The data contain around 160,000 clones, over 70% of them seen just once; the ten biggest clones take up roughly 6.3%. The sequencing input was PBMCs. These receptors all stem from a woman between 35 and 50 years old in good health and CMV-seropositive. Each CDR3 is given with its conserved first and last residue. D genes are given only for firm matches. Size values are once, few and many counts, or a class for expanded clones, and some rows have none.

d_gene	v_gene	abundance	j_gene	CDR3aa	CDR3nt
-	TRBV25-1	-	TRBJ1-2	CASSDSWGRVGYTF	TGTGCCAGCAGTGATTCATGGGGGAGGGTTGGCTACACCTTC
-	TRBV2	-	TRBJ2-5	CASSGGETQYF	TGTGCCAGCAGCGGAGGGGAGACCCAGTACTTC
TRBD1	TRBV19	-	TRBJ1-5	CASQDRGNQPQHF	TGTGCCAGCCAGGACAGGGGCAATCAGCCCCAGCATTTT
-	TRBV6-1	-	TRBJ1-2	CASSDGRGADNYGYTF	TGTGCCAGCAGTGATGGTCGCGGGGCGGATAACTATGGCTACACCTTC
TRBD1	TRBV5-1	-	TRBJ2-2	CASRVDRGEGELFF	TGCGCCAGCAGGGTTGACAGGGGAGAAGGGGAGCTGTTTTTT
-	TRBV6-5	few	TRBJ2-7	CASSYTLRRGYEQYF	TGTGCCAGCAGTTACACACTTCGCAGGGGTTACGAGCAGTACTTC
TRBD1	TRBV2	few	TRBJ2-6	CASSPGGANVLTF	TGTGCCAGCAGTCCAGGGGGAGCCAACGTCCTGACTTTC
TRBD1	TRBV5-6	once	TRBJ1-2	CASSSRRDRGYGYTF	TGTGCCAGCAGCTCCCGGCGGGACAGGGGCTATGGCTACACCTTC
-	TRBV5-1	-	TRBJ2-3	CASSGRGNTDTQYF	TGCGCCAGCAGCGGTAGGGGTAACACAGATACGCAGTATTTT
-	TRBV5-4	-	TRBJ2-1	CADQSGPYNEQFF	TGTGCAGACCAGAGCGGACCATACAATGAGCAGTTCTTC
-	TRBV7-9	-	TRBJ2-3	CASSSSGDTQYF	TGTGCCAGCAGCTCCAGTGGAGATACGCAGTATTTT
-	TRBV11-2	-	TRBJ1-1	CASSLDAGVNTEAFF	TGTGCCAGCAGCTTAGACGCAGGGGTGAACACTGAAGCTTTCTTT
TRBD2	TRBV6-5	few	TRBJ2-2	CASGTSGVRVGELFF	TGTGCCAGCGGGACTAGCGGGGTCCGGGTCGGGGAGCTGTTTTTT
TRBD1	TRBV5-6	-	TRBJ2-3	CASSFGQGDTQYF	TGTGCCAGCAGCTTTGGACAGGGTGATACGCAGTATTTT
-	TRBV7-9	few	TRBJ2-7	CSSSSAPEGGYEQYF	TGTTCCAGCAGCTCCGCCCCGGAGGGTGGGTACGAGCAGTACTTC
TRBD1	TRBV30	-	TRBJ1-2	CAWAGTGGSNGYTF	TGTGCCTGGGCCGGGACAGGGGGATCGAATGGCTACACCTTC
TRBD2	TRBV7-2	-	TRBJ2-3	CASSPLYSGGGSGDTQYF	TGTGCCAGCAGCCCCCTCTATTCCGGGGGGGGGTCAGGAGATACGCAGTATTTT
-	TRBV6-5	-	TRBJ2-7	CASRRTEYEQYF	TGTGCCAGCAGGCGGACAGAATACGAGCAGTACTTC
-	TRBV12-2	-	TRBJ2-7	CASRLGGQPPSYEQYF	TGTGCAAGTCGCTTAGGGGGACAGCCACCATCCTACGAGCAGTACTTC
TRBD1	TRBV11-1	-	TRBJ1-1	CASSSQGATTEAFF	TGTGCCAGCAGCTCACAGGGGGCCACGACTGAAGCTTTCTTT
-	TRBV7-9	-	TRBJ2-5	CASSQSTRGRETQYF	TGTGCCAGCAGCCAGTCCACCAGGGGTAGAGAGACCCAGTACTTC
-	TRBV19	-	TRBJ2-1	CASSPVTGGAGEQFF	TGTGCCAGTAGCCCCGTAACTGGCGGGGCTGGTGAGCAGTTCTTC
TRBD1	TRBV9	-	TRBJ1-2	CASSARDRAANYGYTF	TGTGCCAGCAGCGCGAGAGACAGGGCCGCTAACTATGGCTACACCTTC
-	TRBV7-9	once	TRBJ2-7	CASSSNGALLFYEQYF	TGTGCCAGCAGCTCAAATGGGGCCCTACTTTTCTACGAGCAGTACTTC
-	TRBV5-6	-	TRBJ2-1	CASSLEAPWEQFF	TGTGCCAGCAGCTTGGAAGCCCCGTGGGAGCAGTTCTTC